The TCR beta chain described here comes from a study of shared T cell receptors in the human thymus. The CDR3 has 17 residues. Germline V lookup: CDR1 SGHTA, CDR2 FQGNSA. V dropped 5 bases and J dropped 3; count of bases not matched to a gene: 11. Method: immunoSEQ multiplex PCR; TCRdb's copy keeps in-frame clones and lacks some. The sample has 700,000 or so clones, 80% to 90% seen once. This sample also appeared in a second study, on human thymus T cells. As that report states: As related research reported, thymic repertoires overlapped highly among unrelated individuals.

The V gene is TRBV7-2, the J gene TRBJ2-7; 12 nucleotides line up with TRBD2. This receptor was identified in a girl less than two years old with a congenital heart defect. The sequenced material came from thymocytes. The CDR3 spells CASSASSGGGDFYEQYF. The CDR3 DNA is TGTGCCAGCAGCGCTTCTAGCGGGGGGGGTGACTTCTACGAGCAGTACTTC.